This T cell receptor (beta chain) is from a study of shared clonotypes between healthy human individuals. General study results and limits: Tissues were not sampled, only blood, and their repertoires likely differ. The small donor group covered limited genetic and exposure diversity.

About this clone itself: Its antigen is unidentified. The identical CDR3 is also encoded by other nucleotide sequences in the sample.

The CDR3 runs to 12 residues. V was pared by 3 bases and J by 0 bases, with 3 bases between. Germline V gene sequence: CDR1 ENHRY, CDR2 SYGVKD. Authors' processing steps: There were no quality scores in the junction-only immunoSEQ sequences, so filtering differed. The protocol was immunoSEQ multiplex PCR, while the TCRdb copy is restricted to in-frame clones and leaves out a portion. V and J calls and clone size follow that table, whereas D and trimming were derived from the DNA. The repertoire holds 1.4 million or so clones, around 98.5% seen once, with 0.36% in the top ten. The chain carries TRBV10-3 and TRBJ2-7; D unclear. The receptor was isolated from a man aged 25 to 45 in good health. The sample comprised naive CD4+ T cells sorted from blood. Subset specified: CD45RA+ positively selected. CDR3 protein: CAISDSSYEQYF. CDR3 nucleotide sequence: TGTGCCATCAGTGATAGCTCCTACGAGCAGTACTTC.